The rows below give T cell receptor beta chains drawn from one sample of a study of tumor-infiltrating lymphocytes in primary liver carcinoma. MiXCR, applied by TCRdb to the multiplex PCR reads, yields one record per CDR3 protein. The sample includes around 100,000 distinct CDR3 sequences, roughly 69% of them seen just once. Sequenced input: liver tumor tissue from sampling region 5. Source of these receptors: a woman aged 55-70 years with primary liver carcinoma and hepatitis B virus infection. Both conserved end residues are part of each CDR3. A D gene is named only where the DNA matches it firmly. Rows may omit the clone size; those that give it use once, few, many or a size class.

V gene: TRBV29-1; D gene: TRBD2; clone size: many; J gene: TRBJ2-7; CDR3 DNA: TGCAGCGCCGGACTAGCGGGAGGTCTTGGATTCCACGAGCAGTACTTC; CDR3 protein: CSAGLAGGLGFHEQYF
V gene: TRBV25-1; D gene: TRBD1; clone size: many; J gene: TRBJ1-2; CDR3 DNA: TGTGCCAGCAGTGGCCAGGGGGGGAGAAACTATGGCTACACCTTC; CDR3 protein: CASSGQGGRNYGYTF
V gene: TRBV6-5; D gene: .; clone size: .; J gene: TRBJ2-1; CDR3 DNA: TGTGCCAACAGTTACTCGCGGGGCAATGAGCAGCTCTTC; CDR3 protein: CANSYSRGNEQLF
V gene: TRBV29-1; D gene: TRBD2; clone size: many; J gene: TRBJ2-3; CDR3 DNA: TGCAGCGTTGAATCGGGGGCGGCTAGCGGGAGGGGTACGCAGTATTTT; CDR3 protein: CSVESGAASGRGTQYF
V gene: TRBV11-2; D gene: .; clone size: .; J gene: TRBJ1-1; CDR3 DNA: TGTGCCAGCAACTTCGCGAAACTGGGGCAAGACACTGAAGCTTTCTTT; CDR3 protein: CASNFAKLGQDTEAFF
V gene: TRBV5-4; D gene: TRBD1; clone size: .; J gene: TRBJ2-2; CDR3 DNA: TGTGCCAGCAGTTCCACCGGGACAGTGGACTTGGGCGGGGAGCTGTTTTTT; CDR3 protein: CASSSTGTVDLGGELFF
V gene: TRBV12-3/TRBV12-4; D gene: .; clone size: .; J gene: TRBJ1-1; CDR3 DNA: TGTACCAGCAAGGGGCGCTTTCACATTGAAGCTTTCTTT; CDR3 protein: CTSKGRFHIEAFF
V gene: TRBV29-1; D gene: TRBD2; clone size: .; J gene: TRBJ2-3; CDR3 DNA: TGCAGCGTTACGCGGCAGACTAGCACAAATACGCAGTATTTT; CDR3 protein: CSVTRQTSTNTQYF
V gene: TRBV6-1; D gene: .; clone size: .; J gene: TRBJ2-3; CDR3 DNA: TGTGCTAGCAGTACCATGAAGGGTATTCCCACAGATATGCAGTATTTT; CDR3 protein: CASSTMKGIPTDMQYF
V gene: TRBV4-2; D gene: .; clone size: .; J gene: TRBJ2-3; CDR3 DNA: TGTGTCAGCAGCCAAGACGGGGGAGGACTTGTGGATACGCAGTATTTT; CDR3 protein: CVSSQDGGGLVDTQYF
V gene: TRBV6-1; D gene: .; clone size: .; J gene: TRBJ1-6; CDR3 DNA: TGTACCAGCAGTGCAGCCCGGGGGGCCGATTCACTCCTCCACTTT; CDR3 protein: CTSSAARGADSLLHF
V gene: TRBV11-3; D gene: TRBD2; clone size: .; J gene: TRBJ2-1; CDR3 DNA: TGTGCCAGCTGCTTATGTCGGGGGGAGTGGGGTGTCGATGAGCAATTCTTC; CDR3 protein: CASCLCRGEWGVDEQFF
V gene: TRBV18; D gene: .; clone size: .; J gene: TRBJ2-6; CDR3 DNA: TGTGCCAGCTCACCACCAGTCGGGGGGCTAGGGGCCAACGTCCTGGCTTTC; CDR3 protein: CASSPPVGGLGANVLAF
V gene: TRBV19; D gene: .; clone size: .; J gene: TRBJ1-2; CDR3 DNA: TGTGCCAGTAGTATGGGCCTGGTACAACTTGCGCATGGCTACACCTTC; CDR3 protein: CASSMGLVQLAHGYTF
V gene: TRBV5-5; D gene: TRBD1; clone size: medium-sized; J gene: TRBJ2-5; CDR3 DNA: TGTGCCAGCAGCTTCACTGACAGGGCCCCCGGGACCCAGTACTTC; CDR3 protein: CASSFTDRAPGTQYF
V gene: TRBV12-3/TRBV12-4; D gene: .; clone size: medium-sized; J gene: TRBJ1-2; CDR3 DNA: TGTGCCAGCACTACTGACAGGAACTATGGCTACACCTTC; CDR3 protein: CASTTDRNYGYTF
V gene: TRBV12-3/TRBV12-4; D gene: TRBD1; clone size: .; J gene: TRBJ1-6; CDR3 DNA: TGTGCCAACACCCTTACAGGGGGAGGTTCACCCCTCCACTTT; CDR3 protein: CANTLTGGGSPLHF
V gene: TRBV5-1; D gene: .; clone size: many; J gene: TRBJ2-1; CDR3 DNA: TGCGCCAGCAGCTTGCAGCTAGCCCTGAGGAATGAGCAGTTCTTC; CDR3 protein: CASSLQLALRNEQFF
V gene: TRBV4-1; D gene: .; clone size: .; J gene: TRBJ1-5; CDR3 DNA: TGCGCCAGCAACCATAGAATCCTAACAGGGATCGGTCAACCCCAGCATTTT; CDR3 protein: CASNHRILTGIGQPQHF
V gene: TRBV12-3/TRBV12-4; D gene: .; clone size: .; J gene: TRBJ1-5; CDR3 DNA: TGTGCTAACAGCCCCGGGGCGGAGAGCAATCAGCCCCAGCATTTT; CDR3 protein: CANSPGAESNQPQHF
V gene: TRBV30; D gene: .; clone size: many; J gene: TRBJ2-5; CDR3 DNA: TGTGCCTGGAGTGATGGCCTAGCGCCGCAAGAGACCCAGTACTTC; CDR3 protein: CAWSDGLAPQETQYF
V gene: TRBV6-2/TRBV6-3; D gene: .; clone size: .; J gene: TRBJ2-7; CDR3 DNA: TGTGCCAGCATGGGGATGAGAGGGTATCGTGCCGAGCAGTACTTC; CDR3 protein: CASMGMRGYRAEQYF
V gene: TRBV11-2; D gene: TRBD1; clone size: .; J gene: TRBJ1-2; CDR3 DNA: TGTGCCAACAACTTAGCGGGACAGGACTATGGCTACAGCTTC; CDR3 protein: CANNLAGQDYGYSF
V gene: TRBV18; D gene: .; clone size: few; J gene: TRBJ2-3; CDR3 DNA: TGTGCCAGCTCACCACGGAGCTTGACAGATACGCAGTATTTT; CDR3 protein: CASSPRSLTDTQYF
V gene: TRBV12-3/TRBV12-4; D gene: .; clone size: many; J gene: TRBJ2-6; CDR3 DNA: TGTGCCAGCAGTTCGAGGGGGTCTGGGGCCAACGTCCTGACTTTC; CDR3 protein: CASSSRGSGANVLTF
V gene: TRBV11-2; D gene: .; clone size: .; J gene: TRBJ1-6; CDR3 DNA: TGTGCCAGCGGCTTTGTAGTGAATTCGCCCCTCCACTTT; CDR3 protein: CASGFVVNSPLHF
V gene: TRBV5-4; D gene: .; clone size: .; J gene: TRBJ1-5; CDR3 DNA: TGTGCCAGCAACCAACACGGGGGCAGTAATCAGCCCCAGCATTTT; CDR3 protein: CASNQHGGSNQPQHF
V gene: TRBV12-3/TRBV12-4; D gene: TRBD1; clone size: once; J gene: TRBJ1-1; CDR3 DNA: TGTGCCAGCAGCCGGGGCCCCAGGGGGGCTTACTTT; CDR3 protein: CASSRGPRGAYF
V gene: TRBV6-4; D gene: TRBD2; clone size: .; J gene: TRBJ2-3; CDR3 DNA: TGTGCCAGTAGTGACGTGGTGGGAGGGTCCACAGATACGCAGTATTTT; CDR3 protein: CASSDVVGGSTDTQYF
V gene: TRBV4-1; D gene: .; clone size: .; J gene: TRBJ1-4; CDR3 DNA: TGCGCCAGCAGCCGGCGAGTCAGCACTAATGAAATACTGTTTTTT; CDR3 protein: CASSRRVSTNEILFF
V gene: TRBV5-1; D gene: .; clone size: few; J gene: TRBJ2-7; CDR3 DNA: TGCGCCAGCAGCCGGGACAACGTCGAGCAGTACTTC; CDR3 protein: CASSRDNVEQYF
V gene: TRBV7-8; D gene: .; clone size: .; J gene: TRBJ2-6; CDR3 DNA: TGTGCCAGCAGCATGGGTACATCAAGACAAGGGGCCAACGTCCTGACTTTC; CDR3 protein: CASSMGTSRQGANVLTF
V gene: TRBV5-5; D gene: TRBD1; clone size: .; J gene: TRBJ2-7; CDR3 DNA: TGTGCCAACTGCAAGGCAGGGGGGACAGGGAAAGAAAGCGAGCAGTATTTC; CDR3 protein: CANCKAGGTGKESEQYF
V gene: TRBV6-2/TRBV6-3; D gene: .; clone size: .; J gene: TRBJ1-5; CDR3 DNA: TGTGCCAACAGCCGATCCTTGCGTCAGCCCCAGCATTTT; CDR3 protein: CANSRSLRQPQHF
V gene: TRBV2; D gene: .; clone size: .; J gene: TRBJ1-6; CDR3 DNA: TGCGCCGGCAGTGAAGGGAGATCCTCACCCCTCCACTTT; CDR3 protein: CAGSEGRSSPLHF
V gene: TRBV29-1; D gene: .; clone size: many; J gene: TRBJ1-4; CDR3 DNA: TGCAGCGTTGGCGGTCGTAACAGTAATGAAAAACTGTTTTTT; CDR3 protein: CSVGGRNSNEKLFF
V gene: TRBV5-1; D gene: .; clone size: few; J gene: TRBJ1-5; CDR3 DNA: TGCGCCAGCAGCTTGGCGCAGAGTCGGAGGAGCAATCAGCCCCAGCATTTT; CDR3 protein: CASSLAQSRRSNQPQHF
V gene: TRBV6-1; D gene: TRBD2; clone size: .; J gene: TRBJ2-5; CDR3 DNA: TGCGCCAGGAAGTATTTAGCGGGAGGACAAGAGACCCAGTACTTC; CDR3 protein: CARKYLAGGQETQYF
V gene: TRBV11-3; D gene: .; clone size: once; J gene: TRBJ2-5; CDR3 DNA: TGTGCCAACAGCTTCGTGAACCAAGAGACACAGTACTTC; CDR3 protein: CANSFVNQETQYF
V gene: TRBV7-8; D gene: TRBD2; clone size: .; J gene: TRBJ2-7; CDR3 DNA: TGTGACAGCAACTCATCGGGACTAGCGGTTTACTATGAGCAGTACTTC; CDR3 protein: CDSNSSGLAVYYEQYF
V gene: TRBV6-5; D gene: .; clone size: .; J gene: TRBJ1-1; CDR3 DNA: TGTGCCAGCAGCATCCGGCGGACGCTGTATGTGAACACTGAAGCTTTCTTT; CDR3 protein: CASSIRRTLYVNTEAFF
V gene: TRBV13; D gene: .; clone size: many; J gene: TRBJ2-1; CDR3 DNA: TGTGCCAGCAGCCCTCCCCAGGCGGAACCTACCAGGCATGAGCAGTTCTTC; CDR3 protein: CASSPPQAEPTRHEQFF
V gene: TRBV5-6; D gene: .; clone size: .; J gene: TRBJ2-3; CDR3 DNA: TGTGCCGGCAGCATGTTAGGCACCTCTAGCACAGATACGCAGTATTTT; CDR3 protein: CAGSMLGTSSTDTQYF
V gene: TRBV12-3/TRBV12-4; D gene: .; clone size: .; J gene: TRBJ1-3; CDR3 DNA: TGTGCCAGCAGTTTCCCCAGGATCAGGGAGGGAAATACCATATATTTT; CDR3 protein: CASSFPRIREGNTIYF
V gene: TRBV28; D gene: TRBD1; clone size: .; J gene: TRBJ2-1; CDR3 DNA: TGTGCCTGCAGCACTTCCGGGACAGTTAATGAGCAGTTCTTC; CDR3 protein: CACSTSGTVNEQFF
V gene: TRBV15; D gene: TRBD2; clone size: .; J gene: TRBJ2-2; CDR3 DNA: TGTGCCACCAGCAGAGTGGGAGTAGCGGGACACACCGGGGAGCTGTTTTTT; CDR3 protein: CATSRVGVAGHTGELFF